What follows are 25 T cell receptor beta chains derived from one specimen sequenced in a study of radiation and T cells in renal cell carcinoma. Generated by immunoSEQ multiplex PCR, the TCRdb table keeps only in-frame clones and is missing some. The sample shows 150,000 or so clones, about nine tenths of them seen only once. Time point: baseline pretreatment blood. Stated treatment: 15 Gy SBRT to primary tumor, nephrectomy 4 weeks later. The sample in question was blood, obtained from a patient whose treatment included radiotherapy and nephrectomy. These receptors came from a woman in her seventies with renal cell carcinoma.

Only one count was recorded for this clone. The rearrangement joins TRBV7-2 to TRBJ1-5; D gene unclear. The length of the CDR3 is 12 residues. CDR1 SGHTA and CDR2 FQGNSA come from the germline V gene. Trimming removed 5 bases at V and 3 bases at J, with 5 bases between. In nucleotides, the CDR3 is TGTGCCAGCAGCGTTACCAATCAGCCCCAGCATTTT. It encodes CASSVTNQPQHF.

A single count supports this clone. The CDR3, as DNA: TGTGCCAGCAGTAGCGCCTACGAGCAGTACTTC. As protein: CASSSAYEQYF. J is TRBJ2-7 and V is TRBV27, with unresolved D. CDR1 MNHEY and CDR2 SMNVEV come from the germline V gene (reference sequence). V dropped 5 bases and J dropped 2 bases, with 4 bases sitting between them. The CDR3 runs to 11 residues.

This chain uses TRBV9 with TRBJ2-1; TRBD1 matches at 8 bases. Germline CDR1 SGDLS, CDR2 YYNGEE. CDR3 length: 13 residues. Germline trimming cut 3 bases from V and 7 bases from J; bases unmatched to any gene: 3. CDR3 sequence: CASSETGGNEQFF. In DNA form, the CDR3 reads TGTGCCAGCAGCGAAACAGGGGGGAATGAGCAGTTCTTC.

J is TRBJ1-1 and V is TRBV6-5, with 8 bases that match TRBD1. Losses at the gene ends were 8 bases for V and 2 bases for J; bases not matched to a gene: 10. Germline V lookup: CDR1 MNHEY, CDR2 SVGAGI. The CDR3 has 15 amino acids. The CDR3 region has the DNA TGTGCCAGCTCGTCAGGGGACAGGATAAACACTGAAGCTTTCTTT. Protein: CASSSGDRINTEAFF.

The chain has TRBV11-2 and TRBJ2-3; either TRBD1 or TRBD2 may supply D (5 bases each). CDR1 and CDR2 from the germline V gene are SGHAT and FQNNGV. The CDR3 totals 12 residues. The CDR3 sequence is CVSGPSSDTQYF. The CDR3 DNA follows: TGTGTCTCGGGGCCCTCCTCAGATACGCAGTATTTT.

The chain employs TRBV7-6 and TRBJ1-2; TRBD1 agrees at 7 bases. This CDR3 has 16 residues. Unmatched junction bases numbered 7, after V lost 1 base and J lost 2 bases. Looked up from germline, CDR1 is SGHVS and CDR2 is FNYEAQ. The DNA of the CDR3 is TGTGCCAGCAGCTTAGGGAGGATGGGACAGAACTATGGCTACACCTTC. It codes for CASSLGRMGQNYGYTF.

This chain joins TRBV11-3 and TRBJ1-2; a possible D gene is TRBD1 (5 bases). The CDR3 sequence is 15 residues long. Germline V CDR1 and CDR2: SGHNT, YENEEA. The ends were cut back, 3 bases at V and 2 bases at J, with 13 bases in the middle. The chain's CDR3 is CASSFGTGTNYGYTF. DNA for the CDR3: TGTGCCAGCAGCTTCGGAACTGGGACGAACTATGGCTACACCTTC.

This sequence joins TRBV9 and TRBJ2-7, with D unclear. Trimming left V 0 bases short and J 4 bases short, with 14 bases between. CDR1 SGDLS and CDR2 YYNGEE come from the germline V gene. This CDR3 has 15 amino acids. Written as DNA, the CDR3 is TGTGCCAGCAGCGTAGGTCTTCCCCCCATTTACGAGCAGTACTTC. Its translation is CASSVGLPPIYEQYF.

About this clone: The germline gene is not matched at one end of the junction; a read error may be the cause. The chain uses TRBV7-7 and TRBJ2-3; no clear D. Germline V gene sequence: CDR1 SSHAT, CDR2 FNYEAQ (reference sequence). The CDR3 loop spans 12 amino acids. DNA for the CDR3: TGTGCTAGCAGCCCCCCATCAGATACGCAGTATTTT. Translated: CASSPPSDTQYF.

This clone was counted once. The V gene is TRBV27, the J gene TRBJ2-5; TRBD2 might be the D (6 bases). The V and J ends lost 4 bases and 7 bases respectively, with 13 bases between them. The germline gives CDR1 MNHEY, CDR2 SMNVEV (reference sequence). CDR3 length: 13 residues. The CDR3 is CASSSPGRGTQYF. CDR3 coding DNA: TGTGCCAGCAGTTCCCCCGGGCGGGGGACCCAGTACTTC.

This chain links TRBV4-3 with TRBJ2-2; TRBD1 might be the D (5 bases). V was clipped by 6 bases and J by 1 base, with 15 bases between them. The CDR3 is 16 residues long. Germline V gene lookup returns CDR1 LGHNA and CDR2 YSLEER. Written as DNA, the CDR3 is TGCGCCAGCAGGTCGACAGTTACTATGAACACCGGGGAGCTGTTTTTT. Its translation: CASRSTVTMNTGELFF.

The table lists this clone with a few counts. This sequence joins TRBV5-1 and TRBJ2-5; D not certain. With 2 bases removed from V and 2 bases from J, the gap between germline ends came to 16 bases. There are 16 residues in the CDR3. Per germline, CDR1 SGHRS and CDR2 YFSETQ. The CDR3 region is CASSFGLDHWQETQYF. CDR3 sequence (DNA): TGCGCCAGCAGCTTCGGCCTAGACCACTGGCAAGAGACCCAGTACTTC.

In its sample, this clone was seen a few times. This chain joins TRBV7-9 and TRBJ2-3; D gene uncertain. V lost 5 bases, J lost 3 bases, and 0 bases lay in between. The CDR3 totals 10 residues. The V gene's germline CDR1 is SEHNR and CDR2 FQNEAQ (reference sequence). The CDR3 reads CASSTDTQYF. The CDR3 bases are TGTGCCAGCAGCACAGATACGCAGTATTTT.

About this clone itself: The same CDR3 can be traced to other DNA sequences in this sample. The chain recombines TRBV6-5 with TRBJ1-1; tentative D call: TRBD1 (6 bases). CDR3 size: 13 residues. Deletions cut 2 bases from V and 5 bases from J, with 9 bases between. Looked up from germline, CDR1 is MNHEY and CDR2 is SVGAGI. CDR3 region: CASSYKGGTEAFF. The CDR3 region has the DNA TGTGCCAGCAGTTACAAGGGGGGTACTGAAGCTTTCTTT.

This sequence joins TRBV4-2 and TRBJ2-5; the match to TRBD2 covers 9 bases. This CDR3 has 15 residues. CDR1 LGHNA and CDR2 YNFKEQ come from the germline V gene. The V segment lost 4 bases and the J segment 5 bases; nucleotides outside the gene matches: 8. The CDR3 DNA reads TGTGCCAGCAGCCCCGGGACTAGCAGGCAGGAGACCCAGTACTTC. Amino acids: CASSPGTSRQETQYF.

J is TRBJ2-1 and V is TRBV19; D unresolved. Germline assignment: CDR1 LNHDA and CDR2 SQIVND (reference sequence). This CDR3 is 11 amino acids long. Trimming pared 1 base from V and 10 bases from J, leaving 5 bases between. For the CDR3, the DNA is TGTGCCAGTAGTATAGGTAACGAGCAGTTCTTC. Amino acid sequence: CASSIGNEQFF. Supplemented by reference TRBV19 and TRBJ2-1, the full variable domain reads DGGITQSPKYLFRKEGQNVTLSCEQNLNHDAMYWYRQDPGQGLRLIYYSQIVNDFQKGDIAEGYSVSREKKESFPLTVTSAQKNPTAFYLCASSIGNEQFFGPGTRLTVL.

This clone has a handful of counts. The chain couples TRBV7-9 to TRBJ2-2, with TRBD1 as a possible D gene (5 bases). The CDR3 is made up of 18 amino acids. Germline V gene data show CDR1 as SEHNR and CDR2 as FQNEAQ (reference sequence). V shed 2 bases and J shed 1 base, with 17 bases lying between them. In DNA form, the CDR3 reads TGTGCCAGCAGCTTATCGGCTCTGAGGACAATGAACACCGGGGAGCTGTTTTTT. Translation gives CASSLSALRTMNTGELFF.

The CDR3 region has the DNA TGTGCCAGCAGTGGCGGGGGGTCTAGCACAGATACGCAGTATTTT. Protein product: CASSGGGSSTDTQYF. This chain connects TRBV6-6 to TRBJ2-3, with 8 bases that match TRBD2. The CDR3 consists of 15 residues. Looked up from germline, CDR1 is MNHNY and CDR2 is SVGAGI (reference sequence). V gave up 5 bases and J gave up 0 bases; unmatched junction bases: 4.

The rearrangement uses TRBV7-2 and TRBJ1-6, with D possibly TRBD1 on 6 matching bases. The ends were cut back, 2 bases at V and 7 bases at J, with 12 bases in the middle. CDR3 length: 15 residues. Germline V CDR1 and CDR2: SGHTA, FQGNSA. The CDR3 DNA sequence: TGTGCCAGCAGCTTAAGGGGGGGAGGGAATTCACCCCTCCACTTT. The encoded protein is CASSLRGGGNSPLHF.

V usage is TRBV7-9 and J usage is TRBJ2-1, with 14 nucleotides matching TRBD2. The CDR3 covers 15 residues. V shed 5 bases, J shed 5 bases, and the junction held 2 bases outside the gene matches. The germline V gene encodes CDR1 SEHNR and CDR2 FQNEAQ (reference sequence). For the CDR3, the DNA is TGTGCCAGCAGCCGACTAGCGGGGGGGCACAATGAGCAGTTCTTC. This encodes CASSRLAGGHNEQFF.

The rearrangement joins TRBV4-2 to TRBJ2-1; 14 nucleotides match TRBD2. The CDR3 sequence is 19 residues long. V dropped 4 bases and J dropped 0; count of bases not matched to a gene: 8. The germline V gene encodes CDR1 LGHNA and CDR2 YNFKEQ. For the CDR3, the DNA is TGTGCCAGCAGCCTGACTAGCGGGGGGGCGGCTAGCTCCTACAATGAGCAGTTCTTC. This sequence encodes CASSLTSGGAASSYNEQFF.

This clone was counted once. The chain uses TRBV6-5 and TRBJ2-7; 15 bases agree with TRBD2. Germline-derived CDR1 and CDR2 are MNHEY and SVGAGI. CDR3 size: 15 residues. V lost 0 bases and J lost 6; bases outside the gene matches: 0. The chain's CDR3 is CASSYSGLAGGEQYF. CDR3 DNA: TGTGCCAGCAGTTACTCGGGACTAGCGGGGGGCGAGCAGTACTTC.

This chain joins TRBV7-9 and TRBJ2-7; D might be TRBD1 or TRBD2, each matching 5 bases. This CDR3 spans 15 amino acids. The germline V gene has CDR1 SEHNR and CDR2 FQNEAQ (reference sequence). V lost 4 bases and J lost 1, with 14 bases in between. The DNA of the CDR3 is TGTGCCAGCAGCTACGCTATCGGGGCTTCCTACGAGCAGTACTTC. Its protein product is CASSYAIGASYEQYF.

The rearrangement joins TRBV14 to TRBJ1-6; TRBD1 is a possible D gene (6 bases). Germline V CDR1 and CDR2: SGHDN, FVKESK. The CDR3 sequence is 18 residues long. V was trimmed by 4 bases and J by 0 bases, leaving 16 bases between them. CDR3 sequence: CASSRSGGRSSYNSPLHF. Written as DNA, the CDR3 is TGTGCCAGCAGCCGGTCGGGGGGGCGGAGCTCCTATAATTCACCCCTCCACTTT.

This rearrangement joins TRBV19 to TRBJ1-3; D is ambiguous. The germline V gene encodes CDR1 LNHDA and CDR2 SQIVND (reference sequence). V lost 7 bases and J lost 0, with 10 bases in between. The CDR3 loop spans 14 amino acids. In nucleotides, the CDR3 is TGTGCCAGTAAGAGGTTGACCTCTGGAAACACCATATATTTT. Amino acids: CASKRLTSGNTIYF.